Listed here are 15 T cell receptor beta chains from one sample, sequenced in a study of T cell responses to AZD1222 COVID-19 vaccine. The protocol was immunoSEQ multiplex PCR, while the TCRdb copy is restricted to in-frame clones and leaves out a portion. The sample has 20,000 to 30,000 clones, about 90% seen once; the top ten hold around 2.7%. Sample: peripheral blood, taken 28 days after the second AZD1222 dose. The receptors were gathered from an adult who received the AZD1222 COVID-19 vaccine.

The chain recombines TRBV10-3 with TRBJ1-2; 7 bases line up with TRBD1. V was clipped by 10 bases and J by 5 bases; unmatched bases: 7. CDR3 length: 12 residues. In germline, CDR1 is ENHRY, CDR2 SYGVKD. The CDR3 region is CASGPGQYGYTF. In DNA, the CDR3 is TGTGCCAGCGGACCGGGACAGTATGGCTACACCTTC.

This chain joins TRBV3-1 (or the pseudogene TRBV3-2) and TRBJ2-7; possibly TRBD1 or TRBD2 for D (6 bases each). Trimming cost V 0 bases and J 7 bases, with 16 bases left between them. The length of the CDR3 is 15 residues. Germline CDR1 reads LGHDT; CDR2 reads YNNKEL (reference sequence). The CDR3, as DNA: TGTGCCAGCAGCCAAGATAATCCGGGGGCGGGGGAGCAGTACTTC. Encoded protein: CASSQDNPGAGEQYF.

V and J are TRBV6-5 and TRBJ1-2, with a tentative D call TRBD1 (6 bases). Germline V lookup: CDR1 MNHEY, CDR2 SVGAGI. The CDR3 is made up of 15 amino acids. With 7 bases removed from V and 0 bases from J, the gap between germline ends came to 15 bases. As DNA, the CDR3 is TGTGCCAGCAACCCTACAAGGACAGCTAACTATGGCTACACCTTC. Amino acid sequence: CASNPTRTANYGYTF.

The J gene is TRBJ1-2, the V gene TRBV21-1. TRBV21-1 is labeled a pseudogene. This CDR3 has 15 amino acids. CDR3 DNA sequence: TGTGCCAGCAGCCCACCGCGGGGGCAAGACTATGGCTACACCTTC. This gives the protein CASSPPRGQDYGYTF.

This clone was counted a few times. The V gene is TRBV12-5, the J gene TRBJ1-2; D is ambiguous. The germline gives CDR1 LGHNT, CDR2 FRNRAP. Trimming shortened V by 2 bases and J by 8 bases, and 15 bases separated the two germline ends. CDR3 size: 14 residues. Written as DNA, the CDR3 is TGTGCTAGTGGTTTGCTATCCGTCATGGGGGGCTACACCTTC. This encodes CASGLLSVMGGYTF. The variable domain in full, completed from reference TRBV12-5 and TRBJ1-2, reads DARVTQTPRHKVTEMGQEVTMRCQPILGHNTVFWYRQTMMQGLELLAYFRNRAPLDDSGMPKDRFSAEMPDATLATLKIQPSEPRDSAVYFCASGLLSVMGGYTFGSGTRLTVV.

The chain joins TRBV2 to TRBJ1-1; D is undetermined. This CDR3 region has 14 residues. From germline, CDR1 is SNHLY and CDR2 FYNNEI. With 6 bases removed from V and 4 bases from J, the gap between germline ends came to 15 bases. The CDR3 protein is CASRASTLATEAFF. CDR3 in DNA: TGTGCCAGCAGAGCTTCGACTCTCGCCACTGAAGCTTTCTTT.

This chain connects TRBV5-4 to TRBJ2-7; weak D call: TRBD1 (5 bases). V gave up 0 bases and J gave up 2 bases, with 6 bases separating them. CDR3 length: 13 amino acids. Germline values: CDR1 SGHNT, CDR2 YYREEE (reference sequence). The CDR3 loop reads CASSLEQAYEQYF. In DNA form, the CDR3 reads TGTGCCAGCAGCTTGGAACAGGCCTACGAGCAGTACTTC.

The V gene is TRBV4-1, the J gene TRBJ1-2, with D tentatively TRBD1 (6 bases). This CDR3 is 14 amino acids long. The V end was cut by 3 bases, the J end by 0 bases, with 8 bases between. The germline CDR1 and CDR2 sequences are MGHRA and YSYEKL. The CDR3 sequence: CASSHGQPNYGYTF. The CDR3 DNA follows: TGCGCCAGCAGCCACGGACAGCCTAACTATGGCTACACCTTC.

This clone has just one count. The chain carries TRBV7-9 and TRBJ1-1; 7 bases map to TRBD1. The V and J ends lost 5 bases and 6 bases, in that order; junction bases with no gene match: 9. The CDR3 totals 14 residues. Germline lookup yields CDR1 SEHNR and CDR2 FQNEAQ (reference sequence). The CDR3 loop reads CASSQGGRGPEAFF. The CDR3 bases are TGTGCCAGCAGCCAAGGAGGGAGGGGGCCTGAAGCTTTCTTT.

J is TRBJ1-1 and V is TRBV6-5; TRBD1 is a possible D gene (5 bases). Trimming took 4 bases from V and 3 from J, leaving 9 bases between them. The CDR3 totals 13 residues. The V gene's germline CDR1 is MNHEY and CDR2 SVGAGI. In nucleotides, the CDR3 is TGTGCCAGCAGTTTCCGGGACGACACTGAAGCTTTCTTT. It codes for CASSFRDDTEAFF.

The rearrangement links TRBV5-4 to TRBJ2-1; D is perhaps TRBD1 (6 bases). CDR1 SGHNT and CDR2 YYREEE come from the germline V gene (reference sequence). The CDR3 loop spans 15 amino acids. Trimming cost V 5 bases and J 0 bases, with 12 bases left between them. CDR3 coding DNA: TGTGCCAGCAGAAAACAGGGAGACTCCTACAATGAGCAGTTCTTC. This sequence encodes CASRKQGDSYNEQFF.

This clone was detected only once. V and J are TRBV5-8 and TRBJ1-1; D gene unclear. The germline V and J ends were trimmed by 3 bases and 1 base, with 1 base remaining between them. The CDR3 is made up of 11 amino acids. CDR1 SGHTS and CDR2 YDEGEE come from the germline V gene. The CDR3 region is CASSWNTEAFF. As DNA, the CDR3 is TGTGCCAGCAGCTGGAACACTGAAGCTTTCTTT. Complete variable domain (other parts from reference TRBV5-8 and TRBJ1-1): EAGVTQSPTHLIKTRGQQATLRCSPISGHTSVYWYQQALGLGLQFLLWYDEGEERNRGNFPPRFSGRQFPNYSSELNVNALELEDSALYLCASSWNTEAFFGQGTRLTVV.

For the CDR3, the DNA is TGTGCCAGCAGCGCCTTACAGGGCTCGGGCACTGAAGCTTTCTTT. Translated, it gives CASSALQGSGTEAFF. The V call is TRBV9, the J call TRBJ1-1; D is possibly TRBD1 (6 bases). The germline CDR1 and CDR2 sequences are SGDLS and YYNGEE. This CDR3 comprises 15 residues. The V and J ends lost 3 bases and 4 bases respectively, with 16 bases between them.

The chain uses TRBV4-3 and TRBJ2-6; the match to TRBD1 covers 10 bases. The J segment lost 2 bases and the V segment lost 3 bases, leaving 4 bases of the junction unmatched. The CDR3 covers 17 residues. In germline, CDR1 is LGHNA, CDR2 YSLEER. The CDR3 here is CASSQETGGAGANVLTF. CDR3 nucleotide sequence: TGCGCCAGCAGCCAGGAGACAGGGGGCGCTGGGGCCAACGTCCTGACTTTC.

The chain couples TRBV6-4 to TRBJ1-5, with D possibly TRBD1 on 6 matching bases. Trimming removed 0 bases at V and 0 bases at J, with 9 bases between. There are 16 residues in the CDR3. Germline lookup yields CDR1 MRHNA and CDR2 SNTAGT. CDR3 nucleotides: TGTGCCAGCAGTGACTCAAACAGGGCTAGCAATCAGCCCCAGCATTTT. Translation gives CASSDSNRASNQPQHF.